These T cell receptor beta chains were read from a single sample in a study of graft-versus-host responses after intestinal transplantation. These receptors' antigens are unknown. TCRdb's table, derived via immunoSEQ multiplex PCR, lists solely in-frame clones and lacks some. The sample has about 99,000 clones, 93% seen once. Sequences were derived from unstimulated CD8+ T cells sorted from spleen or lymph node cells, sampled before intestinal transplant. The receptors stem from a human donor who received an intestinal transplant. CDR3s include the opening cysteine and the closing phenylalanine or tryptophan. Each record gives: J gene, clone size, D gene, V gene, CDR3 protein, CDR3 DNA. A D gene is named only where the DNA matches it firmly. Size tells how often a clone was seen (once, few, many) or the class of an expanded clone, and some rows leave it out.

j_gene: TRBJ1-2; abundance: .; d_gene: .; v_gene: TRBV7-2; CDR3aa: CASSSNGRLYGYTF; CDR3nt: TGTGCCAGCAGCTCCAACGGACGCCTCTATGGCTACACCTTC
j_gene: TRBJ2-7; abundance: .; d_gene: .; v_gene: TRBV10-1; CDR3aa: CASSSGLSYEQYF; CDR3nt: TGCGCCAGCAGCTCGGGACTCTCCTACGAGCAGTACTTC
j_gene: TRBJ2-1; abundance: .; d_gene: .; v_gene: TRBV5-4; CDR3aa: CASSLGWGASNEQFF; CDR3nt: TGTGCCAGCAGCTTGGGTTGGGGGGCTAGCAATGAGCAGTTCTTC
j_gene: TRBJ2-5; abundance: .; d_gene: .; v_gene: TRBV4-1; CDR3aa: CASSQGWVGGQVETQYF; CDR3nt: TGCGCCAGCAGCCAAGGTTGGGTGGGGGGGCAGGTTGAGACCCAGTACTTC
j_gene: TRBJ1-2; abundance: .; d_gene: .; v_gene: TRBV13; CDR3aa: CASTDGVGYTF; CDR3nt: TGTGCCAGCACCGACGGGGTTGGCTACACCTTC
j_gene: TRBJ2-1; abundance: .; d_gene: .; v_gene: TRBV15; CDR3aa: CATTPGVQKRAAYNEQFF; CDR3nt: TGTGCCACCACACCAGGTGTCCAAAAGCGGGCGGCCTACAATGAGCAGTTCTTC
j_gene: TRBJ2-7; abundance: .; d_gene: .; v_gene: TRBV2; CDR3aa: CASIGGAEEQYF; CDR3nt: TGTGCCAGCATCGGTGGGGCAGAGGAGCAGTACTTC
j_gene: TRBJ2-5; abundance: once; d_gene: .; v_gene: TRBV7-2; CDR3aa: CASSRGSGETQYF; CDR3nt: TGTGCCAGCAGCCGAGGAAGTGGCGAGACCCAGTACTTC
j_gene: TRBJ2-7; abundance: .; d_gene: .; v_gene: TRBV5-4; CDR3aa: CASSLSGPDPYEQYF; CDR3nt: TGTGCCAGCAGCTTATCCGGCCCTGACCCTTACGAGCAGTACTTC
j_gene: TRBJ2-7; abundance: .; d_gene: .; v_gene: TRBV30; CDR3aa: CAWSGEPNYEQYF; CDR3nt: TGTGCCTGGAGTGGAGAACCCAACTACGAGCAGTACTTC
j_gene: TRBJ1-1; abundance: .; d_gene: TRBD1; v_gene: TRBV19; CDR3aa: CASSLGQGPAFF; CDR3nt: TGTGCCAGTAGTTTAGGACAGGGACCGGCTTTCTTT
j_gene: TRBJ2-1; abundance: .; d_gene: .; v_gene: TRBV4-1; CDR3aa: CASSQPDRIGYNEQFF; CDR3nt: TGCGCCAGCAGCCAACCTGACAGGATAGGGTACAATGAGCAGTTCTTC
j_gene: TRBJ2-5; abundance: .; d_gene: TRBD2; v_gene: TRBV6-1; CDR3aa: CASSESGGTQYF; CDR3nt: TGTGCCAGCAGTGAGTCGGGGGGGACCCAGTACTTC
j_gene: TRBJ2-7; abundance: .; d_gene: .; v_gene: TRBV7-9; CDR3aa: CASSLAGPYYEQYF; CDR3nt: TGTGCCAGCAGCTTAGCGGGGCCGTACTACGAGCAGTACTTC